This passage covers 24 T cell receptor beta chains from one sample sequenced in a study of Graves' ophthalmopathy and Graves' hyperthyroidism. TCR beta CDR3 regions were amplified from RNA transcripts. HTBI primers were used in a first-round RT-PCR, which preceded a second-round multiplex PCR. TCRdb itself ran the multiplex PCR reads through MiXCR, one entry per CDR3 protein. Of under 200,000 distinct CDR3 sequences listed, over 35% are singletons. The sample comprised peripheral blood. Every receptor here comes from a middle-aged woman with Graves' ophthalmopathy.

This clonotype was seen at least ten times. The genes are TRBV9 and TRBJ1-5; weak D call: TRBD1 (6 bases). The length of the CDR3 is 14 residues. V lost 4 bases and J lost 6, with 14 bases in between. Germline V gene data show CDR1 as SGDLS and CDR2 as YYNGEE. The CDR3 DNA follows: TGTGCCAGCAGCTCTACAGGGTATGGTCAGCCCCAGCATTTT. It specifies CASSSTGYGQPQHF.

This clonotype has a count of ten or more. A much more abundant neighbour one base away suggests this may be a read error. The chain recombines TRBV7-6 with TRBJ2-5; D remains unclear. The germline CDR1 and CDR2 sequences are SGHVS and FNYEAQ. The ends were cut back, 3 bases at V and 1 base at J, with 3 bases in the middle. The CDR3 runs 12 residues. CDR3 protein: CASSFRQETQYF. The DNA for the CDR3 is TGTGCCAGCAGCTTCCGCCAAGAGACCCAGTACTTC.

This clonotype appeared a few times. This sequence joins TRBV6-1 and TRBJ2-7; 11 bases align to TRBD1. Germline V lookup: CDR1 MNHNS, CDR2 SASEGT. Losses at the gene ends were 7 bases for V and 6 bases for J; bases not matched to a gene: 11. The CDR3 contains 15 residues. The CDR3 nucleotides read TGTGCCAGCAAACCCGGACAGGGGGCTGGGAGCGAGCAGTACTTC. It codes for CASKPGQGAGSEQYF.

This clonotype has ten or more counts. V is TRBV5-8 and J is TRBJ2-7, with 12 bases that match TRBD1. V dropped 5 bases and J dropped 4; count of bases not matched to a gene: 7. The germline CDR1 and CDR2 sequences are SGHTS and YDEGEE. The CDR3 totals 15 residues. The CDR3 DNA reads TGTGCCAGCAGTTATCCGGGACAGGGGGCTTACGAGCAGTACTTC. Its translation: CASSYPGQGAYEQYF.

Ten or more counts support this clonotype. The J gene is TRBJ1-5, the V gene TRBV6-5, with 8 bases identical to TRBD1. The CDR3 sequence is 16 residues long. Unmatched junction bases numbered 13, after V lost 6 bases and J lost 6 bases. Germline-derived CDR1 and CDR2 are MNHEY and SVGAGI. The CDR3 loop reads CASSYAGTGGSQPQHF. CDR3 bases: TGTGCCAGCAGCTATGCCGGGACAGGCGGGTCTCAGCCCCAGCATTTT.

The chain couples TRBV6-5 to TRBJ2-5, with D hard to call. This CDR3 is 14 amino acids long. Trimming shortened V by 4 bases and J by 2 bases, and 11 bases separated the two germline ends. Germline CDR1 is MNHEY and CDR2 is SVGAGI. CDR3 coding DNA: TGTGCCAGCAGTTTTAGAATCCAGCAAGAGACCCAGTACTTC. Amino acids: CASSFRIQQETQYF.

The CDR3 spells CASSLITGGYTEAFF. DNA for the CDR3: TGTGCCAGCAGCCTAATAACAGGGGGGTATACTGAAGCTTTCTTT. The chain joins TRBV28 to TRBJ1-1, with TRBD1 matching over 8 bases. This CDR3 has 15 residues. Unmatched junction bases numbered 11, after V lost 6 bases and J lost 5 bases. CDR1 is MDHEN and CDR2 is SYDVKM in the germline V gene.

This chain joins TRBV7-2 and TRBJ2-7; a possible D gene is TRBD2 (6 bases). CDR3 size: 11 residues. Trimming took 6 bases from V and 6 from J, leaving 9 bases between them. CDR1 SGHTA and CDR2 FQGNSA come from the germline V gene. For the CDR3, the DNA is TGTGCCAGCAGTCGACTAGGCGAGCAGTACTTC. Protein: CASSRLGEQYF.

This clonotype occurred many times. This rearrangement joins TRBV10-3 to TRBJ2-2; D remains unclear. V was cut by 2 bases and J by 6 bases, with 4 bases left in between. CDR1 is ENHRY and CDR2 is SYGVKD in the germline V gene. The CDR3 sequence is 12 residues long. This CDR3 is CAISEHPGELFF. The CDR3 DNA sequence: TGTGCCATCAGTGAGCACCCCGGGGAGCTGTTTTTT.

The sample holds one count of this clonotype. The rearrangement links TRBV7-8 to TRBJ2-7; TRBD2 might be the D (6 bases). V was shortened by 1 base and J by 9 bases, with 10 bases between the two germline ends. This CDR3 region has 12 residues. Germline lookup yields CDR1 SGHVS and CDR2 FQNEAQ. The CDR3 DNA sequence: TGTGCCAGCAGCTTAGGCGGGATAGGGCAGTACTTC. It yields the protein CASSLGGIGQYF.

This sequence joins TRBV27 and TRBJ2-7; D possibly corresponds to TRBD1 (6 bases). The CDR3 consists of 16 residues. CDR1 is MNHEY, CDR2 SMNVEV, per germline (reference sequence). The V end was cut by 5 bases, the J end by 5 bases, with 22 bases between. CDR3 amino acids: CASSPRQGTRGNEQYF. CDR3 nucleotide sequence: TGTGCCAGCAGTCCCAGGCAGGGGACGAGGGGTAACGAGCAGTACTTC.

In this sample, this clonotype turned up many times. The chain employs TRBV20-1 and TRBJ2-7; D uncertain. V was clipped by 5 bases and J by 0 bases, with 11 bases between them. Germline loops: CDR1 DFQATT, CDR2 SNEGSKA (reference sequence). There are 13 residues in the CDR3. CDR3 sequence: CSAVSLSSYEQYF. For the CDR3, the DNA is TGCAGTGCTGTAAGCCTGAGCTCCTACGAGCAGTACTTC.

In this sample, this clonotype turned up many times. This chain connects TRBV27 to TRBJ2-2, with D possibly called TRBD1 or TRBD2 (5 bases each). CDR1 and CDR2 from the germline V gene are MNHEY and SMNVEV (reference sequence). CDR3 length: 14 residues. V was clipped by 4 bases and J by 0 bases, with 6 bases between them. The CDR3 reads CASSWGSNTGELFF. The CDR3 DNA reads as TGTGCCAGCAGTTGGGGGTCGAACACCGGGGAGCTGTTTTTT.

Many counts were recorded for this clonotype. A much larger clone sits a single nucleotide away, making a read error possible. The genes are TRBV7-2 and TRBJ2-5; D is unresolved. The CDR3 has 16 amino acids. V lost 0 bases and J lost 1, with 12 bases in between. Germline CDR1 is SGHTA and CDR2 is FQGNSA. CDR3 in amino acids: CASSLASRSGQETQYF. In DNA, the CDR3 is TGTGCCAGCAGCTTAGCTAGCAGGAGTGGCCAAGAGACCCAGTACTTC. The entire variable domain, with the rest obtained from reference TRBV7-2 and TRBJ2-5, is as follows: GAGVSQSPSNKVTEKGKDVELRCDPISGHTALYWYRQSLGQGLEFLIYFQGNSAPDKSGLPSDRFSAERTGGSVSTLTIQRTQQEDSAVYLCASSLASRSGQETQYFGPGTRLLVL.

The chain combines TRBV24-1 with TRBJ2-7; no reliable D call. Per germline, CDR1 KGHDR and CDR2 SFDVKD. V lost 2 bases and J 5 bases, leaving 9 bases between the germline ends. The CDR3 has 13 residues. This chain's CDR3 is CATSDSWVDEQYF. CDR3 sequence (DNA): TGTGCCACCAGTGATTCATGGGTCGACGAGCAGTACTTC.

This clonotype was seen ten or more times. V gene TRBV6-1 combines with J gene TRBJ1-2; D perhaps matches TRBD1 (5 bases). V gave up 3 bases and J gave up 5 bases, with 13 bases separating them. This CDR3 is built from 14 residues. Germline V CDR1 and CDR2: MNHNS, SASEGT. The CDR3 here is CASSDAGLRYGYTF. The DNA for the CDR3 is TGTGCCAGCAGTGACGCGGGGCTGAGGTATGGCTACACCTTC.

This clonotype was seen repeatedly, ten times or more. The gene calls are TRBV10-3 and TRBJ2-7, with D hard to call. V was cut by 5 bases and J by 0 bases, with 8 bases left in between. CDR3 size: 13 residues. Germline V gene lookup returns CDR1 ENHRY and CDR2 SYGVKD. CDR3 loop: CAISQDFSYEQYF. The CDR3 nucleotides are TGTGCCATCAGTCAAGACTTCTCCTACGAGCAGTACTTC.

This clonotype was observed at least ten times. The genes are TRBV4-3 and TRBJ2-5; D gene unclear. This CDR3 has 15 residues. The germline CDR1 and CDR2 sequences are LGHNA and YSLEER. V was cut by 0 bases and J by 1 base, with 9 bases left in between. The CDR3 DNA reads as TGCGCCAGCAGCCAAGATATCACAGCCCAAGAGACCCAGTACTTC. This sequence encodes CASSQDITAQETQYF.

This chain connects TRBV6-4 to TRBJ1-6, with D tentatively TRBD1 (5 bases). Between the trimmed V and J ends, which lost 5 bases and 9 bases, there was a span of 17 bases. CDR3 length: 15 amino acids. In germline, CDR1 is MRHNA, CDR2 SNTAGT. The CDR3 region is CASSRDLFAVSPLHF. CDR3 bases: TGTGCCAGCAGTCGGGACCTATTCGCTGTTTCACCCCTCCACTTT.

This clonotype was seen many times. The chain combines TRBV3-1 with TRBJ2-2; the D call may be TRBD1 or TRBD2 (5 bases each). V was pared by 1 base and J by 6 bases, with 12 bases between. The CDR3 is made up of 15 amino acids. The V gene's germline CDR1 is LGHDT and CDR2 YNNKEL (reference sequence). The CDR3 protein is CASSQVAGSSGELFF. The CDR3 region has the DNA TGTGCCAGCAGCCAAGTGGCAGGGAGCTCCGGGGAGCTGTTTTTT.

This clonotype was seen repeatedly, ten times or more. The chain employs TRBV27 and TRBJ1-1, with D tentatively TRBD1 (5 bases). This CDR3 comprises 16 residues. V gave up 5 bases and J gave up 4 bases, with 20 bases separating them. The germline V gene encodes CDR1 MNHEY and CDR2 SMNVEV (reference sequence). CDR3 coding DNA: TGTGCCAGCAGTATCCTGTTTGTAGGGGCGGGCACTGAAGCTTTCTTT. Protein product: CASSILFVGAGTEAFF.

Relative to its sample, this clonotype is medium-sized (0.01 to 0.1%). The chain uses TRBV6-1 and TRBJ2-5, with D possibly called TRBD1 or TRBD2 (5 bases each). The CDR3 sequence is 15 residues long. Germline V gene sequence: CDR1 MNHNS, CDR2 SASEGT. The V end was cut by 0 bases, the J end by 5 bases, with 13 bases between. As DNA, the CDR3 is TGTGCCAGCAGTGAAGCATTGGGACCTTGGGAGACCCAGTACTTC. Amino acids: CASSEALGPWETQYF.

V and J are TRBV10-3 and TRBJ1-1; 9 bases align to TRBD1. The germline V gene encodes CDR1 ENHRY and CDR2 SYGVKD. J gave up 6 bases and V 4 bases, and 15 bases lay outside the gene matches. This CDR3 has 17 amino acids. CDR3 sequence reads: CAISGATRDRVRAEAFF. CDR3 nucleotides: TGTGCCATCAGTGGGGCCACCCGGGACAGGGTGAGGGCTGAAGCTTTCTTT.

V usage is TRBV6-2 or TRBV6-3 and J usage is TRBJ1-2, with D unresolved. Trimming took off 0 bases at V and 8 bases at J, with 13 bases between the two ends. The length of the CDR3 is 14 residues. Germline assignment: CDR1 MNHEY and CDR2 SVGEGT. The CDR3 spells CASSYSGGNGGYTF. The CDR3, as DNA: TGTGCCAGCAGTTACTCCGGCGGGAACGGAGGCTACACCTTC.